The 11 T cell receptor beta chains presented below share a single source sample, sequenced in a study of blood T cell repertoires in COVID-19 (dated by TCRdb to about 2020). The library relied on the immunoSEQ multiplex PCR assay. Held by TCRdb, this immuneACCESS table contains in-frame sequences only and omits some clones. Under half of the omission traces to an unresolved V gene where checked; the cause of the rest is unknown. The sample yields some 220,000 clones; 82% were counted once. Together, the top ten hold roughly 5.1% of the sample. Sequenced material: peripheral blood. The receptors stem from a woman aged 65 to 85 with COVID-19, enrolled during active disease.

The V gene is TRBV3-1 (or the pseudogene TRBV3-2), the J gene TRBJ1-2, with 8 nucleotides matching TRBD1. This CDR3 is 15 amino acids long. After removal of 1 base from V and 8 bases from J, the junction contained 9 bases not matched to a gene. From germline, CDR1 is LGHDT and CDR2 YNNKEL (reference sequence). In nucleotides, the CDR3 is TGTGCCAGCAGCCAAGGGGGAGACAGGGGAAGGGGCTACACCTTC. This sequence encodes CASSQGGDRGRGYTF.

This clone was counted a few times. The chain couples TRBV3-1 (or the pseudogene TRBV3-2) to TRBJ2-7; D is perhaps TRBD1 (7 bases). This CDR3 region has 15 residues. Germline V gene lookup returns CDR1 LGHDT and CDR2 YNNKEL (reference sequence). Trimming took off 4 bases at V and 1 base at J, with 14 bases between the two ends. CDR3 sequence reads: CASSRRGADSYEQYF. Here the CDR3 DNA reads TGTGCCAGCAGCCGCAGGGGGGCAGATTCCTACGAGCAGTACTTC.

This clone was detected only a few times. This sequence joins TRBV7-2 and TRBJ1-6; TRBD1 aligns across 7 bases. Germline V CDR1 and CDR2: SGHTA, FQGNSA. The CDR3 runs to 14 residues. J was trimmed by 7 bases and V by 6 bases; bases with no gene match: 6. The CDR3 DNA sequence: TGTGCCAGCAGTCGGACGGGACAGAATTCACCCCTCCACTTT. Its protein product is CASSRTGQNSPLHF.

The chain is built from TRBV7-8 and TRBJ2-5; 8 positions agree with TRBD2. This CDR3 has 17 amino acids. V gave up 6 bases and J gave up 4 bases; unmatched junction bases: 16. Germline V lookup: CDR1 SGHVS, CDR2 FQNEAQ. Here the CDR3 reads CASRRITVAGSGETQYF. The DNA for the CDR3 is TGTGCCAGCAGACGTATCACGGTAGCGGGATCCGGAGAGACCCAGTACTTC.

This CDR3 is CASSEAGTGANYGYTF. The CDR3 DNA follows: TGTGCCAGCAGTGAAGCCGGGACAGGGGCCAACTATGGCTACACCTTC. This chain uses TRBV6-1 with TRBJ1-2; 10 bases are a match to TRBD1. The CDR3 consists of 16 residues. V shed 0 bases and J 2 bases; nucleotides not matched to a gene: 3. The germline V gene has CDR1 MNHNS and CDR2 SASEGT.

The rearrangement joins TRBV6-2 or TRBV6-3 to TRBJ2-7; D might be TRBD2 (6 bases). This CDR3 spans 16 amino acids. V gave up 6 bases and J gave up 5 bases, with 23 bases separating them. Germline V lookup: CDR1 MNHEY, CDR2 SVGEGT. This chain's CDR3 is CASSPGGTNLAHEQYF. In DNA, the CDR3 is TGTGCCAGCAGCCCCGGAGGGACCAACTTGGCCCACGAGCAGTACTTC.

The chain carries TRBV30 and TRBJ2-5, with TRBD2 matching over 7 bases. The germline CDR1 and CDR2 sequences are GTSNPN and SVGIG (reference sequence). V shed 2 bases, J shed 4 bases, and the junction held 10 bases outside the gene matches. The CDR3 has 15 amino acids. The CDR3 nucleotides are TGTGCCTGGAGTTCCCGTCGCGGGAGTTCAGAGACCCAGTACTTC. It yields the protein CAWSSRRGSSETQYF.

The chain has TRBV21-1 and TRBJ2-7; the table assigns TRBD1, which was not confirmed against the DNA. TRBV21-1 is given as a pseudogene. The CDR3 has 20 residues. The CDR3 bases are TGTGCCAGCAGCAAATACGGACCCCAGGGTGGCACAAGGAGCTCCTACGAGCAGTACTTC. It codes for CASSKYGPQGGTRSSYEQYF.

The CDR3 is CAIRGFGGTDSYNEQFF. CDR3 DNA: TGTGCCATCAGGGGTTTCGGCGGGACGGACTCCTACAATGAGCAGTTCTTC. The chain links TRBV10-3 to TRBJ2-1; possibly TRBD2 for D (6 bases). The V end was cut by 6 bases, the J end by 0 bases, with 18 bases between. The CDR3 has 17 residues. Germline CDR1 reads ENHRY; CDR2 reads SYGVKD.

The chain joins TRBV28 to TRBJ2-1, with a tentative D call TRBD1 (7 bases). Germline lookup yields CDR1 MDHEN and CDR2 SYDVKM. The CDR3 contains 11 residues. The V and J ends lost 8 bases and 13 bases respectively, with 15 bases between them. CDR3 region: CASQGGYLQFF. DNA of the CDR3: TGTGCCAGCCAGGGGGGCTACCTTCAGTTCTTC.

For this clone: This sample also contains other DNA sequences that code for the same CDR3. The rearrangement joins TRBV27 to TRBJ2-1; 8 bases are shared with TRBD2. Looked up from germline, CDR1 is MNHEY and CDR2 is SMNVEV (reference sequence). J lost 6 bases, V lost 0 bases, and 4 bases had no gene match. CDR3 size: 15 residues. CDR3 bases: TGTGCCAGCAGTTTATCCCTAGCGGGCGTCAATGAGCAGTTCTTC. It encodes CASSLSLAGVNEQFF.